The 19 T cell receptor beta chains below all came from one sample that was sequenced in a study of early T cells in non-severe SARS-CoV-2 infection. TCRdb fed the 5' RACE reads into MiXCR, producing one record per CDR3 protein. The sample carries around 63,000 distinct CDR3 sequences, around 6.5% recorded once. The sequencing here drew on whole blood, taken at baseline. The source is an adult who was a healthcare worker with PCR-confirmed SARS-CoV-2 infection or an uninfected control (not recorded which).

A few counts support this clonotype. The chain employs TRBV20-1 and TRBJ2-7; D is undetermined. Per the germline V gene, CDR1 is DFQATT and CDR2 is SNEGSKA (reference sequence). There are 10 residues in the CDR3. V was cut by 4 bases and J by 6 bases, with 7 bases left in between. CDR3 sequence (DNA): TGCAGTGCTACAAGGGCCGAGCAGTACTTC. This gives the protein CSATRAEQYF.

This clonotype was seen repeatedly, ten times or more. The rearrangement links TRBV7-2 to TRBJ2-1; 12 bases line up with TRBD2. From germline, CDR1 is SGHTA and CDR2 FQGNSA. The CDR3 runs 16 residues. V gave up 5 bases and J gave up 8 bases; unmatched junction bases: 10. The CDR3 coding sequence is TGTGCCAGCAGCCTATTTCTAGCGGGAGGGCCCGATGAGCAGTTCTTC. It yields the protein CASSLFLAGGPDEQFF. The complete variable domain, with remaining parts taken from reference TRBV7-2 and TRBJ2-1, reads GAGVSQSPSNKVTEKGKDVELRCDPISGHTALYWYRQSLGQGLEFLIYFQGNSAPDKSGLPSDRFSAERTGGSVSTLTIQRTQQEDSAVYLCASSLFLAGGPDEQFFGPGTRLTVL.

There are many counts of this clonotype. V usage is TRBV24-1 and J usage is TRBJ2-1; 16 bases are a match to TRBD2. The V gene's germline CDR1 is KGHDR and CDR2 SFDVKD. The CDR3 extends over 18 amino acids. V trimming: 1 base; J trimming: 9 bases; junction bases outside the gene matches: 8. CDR3 DNA sequence: TGTGCCACCAGTGATTTAGGGGGGACTAGCGGGAGGGAAGGTGAGCAGTTCTTC. Amino acids: CATSDLGGTSGREGEQFF.

The rearrangement joins TRBV10-3 to TRBJ2-7, with 8 bases that match TRBD1. This CDR3 comprises 14 residues. Germline V gives CDR1 ENHRY, CDR2 SYGVKD. Germline trimming cut 4 bases from V and 2 bases from J; bases unmatched to any gene: 4. The CDR3 loop reads CAISGQGTAYEQYF. CDR3 coding DNA: TGTGCCATCAGTGGACAGGGGACAGCCTACGAGCAGTACTTC.

The table lists this clonotype with many counts. The V gene is TRBV19, the J gene TRBJ2-3; 9 bases match TRBD1. Germline CDR1 is LNHDA and CDR2 is SQIVND (reference sequence). This CDR3 is built from 15 residues. The trim removed 6 bases at V and 2 bases at J, leaving 6 bases unmatched. Here the CDR3 reads CASRAGQGITDTQYF. The CDR3 nucleotides read TGTGCCAGTAGAGCGGGACAGGGAATCACAGATACGCAGTATTTT.

This clonotype was observed a handful of times. DNA of the CDR3: TGCAGCGTCAAACCCCCCTCAGATACGCAGTATTTT. Translation gives CSVKPPSDTQYF. The rearrangement joins TRBV29-1 to TRBJ2-3; D is unresolved. V lost 6 bases, J lost 4 bases, and 11 bases lay in between. The CDR3 contains 12 residues. In germline, CDR1 is SQVTM, CDR2 ANQGSEA.

At least ten counts were recorded for this clonotype. The CDR3 region is CASSVASNQPQHF. The CDR3 DNA reads as TGTGCCAGCAGCGTAGCGAGCAATCAGCCCCAGCATTTT. The gene calls are TRBV9 and TRBJ1-5, with D hard to call. Deletions cut 0 bases from V and 1 base from J, with 2 bases between. The germline V gene has CDR1 SGDLS and CDR2 YYNGEE. The CDR3 has 13 amino acids. Full variable domain (rest looked up from reference TRBV9 and TRBJ1-5): DSGVTQTPKHLITATGQRVTLRCSPRSGDLSVYWYQQSLDQGLQFLIQYYNGEERAKGNILERFSAQQFPDLHSELNLSSLELGDSALYFCASSVASNQPQHFGDGTRLSIL.

As to this clonotype: Relative to the germline gene, one junction end is altered; a read error may explain this. This rearrangement joins TRBV29-1 to TRBJ2-5; 16 nucleotides agree with TRBD2. The CDR3 loop spans 15 amino acids. Germline values: CDR1 SQVTM, CDR2 ANQGSEA. The CDR3 loop is CCVGLAGGQGETQYF. The CDR3 DNA reads as TGCTGCGTGGGACTAGCGGGAGGGCAGGGGGAGACCCAGTACTTC.

Ten or more counts support this clonotype. This sequence joins TRBV4-1 and TRBJ2-7; 8 nucleotides agree with TRBD1. V was pared by 0 bases and J by 2 bases, with 6 bases of the junction left unmatched. Germline CDR1 reads MGHRA; CDR2 reads YSYEKL. This CDR3 has 16 residues. This CDR3 is CASSQEPGTGTYEQYF. DNA for the CDR3: TGCGCCAGCAGCCAAGAACCCGGGACAGGTACCTACGAGCAGTACTTC.

In its sample, this clonotype was seen a few times. CDR3 sequence (DNA): TGTGCCAGCAGTGCAACCGTATCCTACAATGAGCAGTTCTTC. This translates into CASSATVSYNEQFF. This chain uses TRBV12-3 or TRBV12-4 with TRBJ2-1; D call uncertain. Trimming removed 5 bases at V and 1 base at J, with 9 bases between. The CDR3 spans 14 residues.

This clonotype was observed at least ten times. The chain carries TRBV20-1 and TRBJ2-6; the match to TRBD2 covers 8 bases. V trimming: 1 base; J trimming: 4 bases; junction bases outside the gene matches: 9. CDR3 length equals 17 residues. The germline gives CDR1 DFQATT, CDR2 SNEGSKA (reference sequence). The CDR3 here is CSARVSSGTAGANVLTF. The CDR3 nucleotides read TGCAGTGCTAGAGTGAGTAGCGGGACGGCGGGGGCCAACGTCCTGACTTTC.

This clonotype was counted ten times or more. J is TRBJ2-1 and V is TRBV11-2, with 8 bases fitting TRBD2. The CDR3 spans 19 residues. CDR1 and CDR2 (germline): SGHAT, FQNNGV. V trimming: 0 bases; J trimming: 2 bases; junction bases outside the gene matches: 12. The CDR3 coding sequence is TGTGCCAGCAGCTTAGATACAGGGCTAGCGGGCCTAACCTACAATGAGCAGTTCTTC. Its translation is CASSLDTGLAGLTYNEQFF.

This clonotype was recorded at least ten times. The chain employs TRBV18 and TRBJ1-1; possible D gene TRBD1, 6 bases. V was clipped by 2 bases and J by 0 bases, with 13 bases between them. CDR3 length equals 16 residues. Per germline, CDR1 KGHSH and CDR2 LQKENI. The CDR3 loop is CASSPRAGAMNTEAFF. CDR3 nucleotide sequence: TGTGCCAGCTCACCAAGGGCAGGGGCAATGAACACTGAAGCTTTCTTT.

CDR3 region: CAWSVRLTEAFF. The CDR3 DNA reads as TGTGCCTGGAGTGTACGGTTGACTGAAGCTTTCTTT. The rearrangement joins TRBV30 to TRBJ1-1; D gene uncertain. Germline lookup yields CDR1 GTSNPN and CDR2 SVGIG (reference sequence). There are 12 residues in the CDR3. Trimming took off 0 bases at V and 5 bases at J, with 7 bases between the two ends. The variable domain in full, completed from reference TRBV30 and TRBJ1-1, reads SQTIHQWPATLVQPVGSPLSLECTVEGTSNPNLYWYRQAAGRGLQLLFYSVGIGQISSEVPQNLSASRPQDRQFILSSKKLLLSDSGFYLCAWSVRLTEAFFGQGTRLTVV.

Details on this clonotype: A read error may explain this, as a much larger clone is one base away. This chain connects TRBV24-1 to TRBJ1-1; perhaps TRBD1 as D (6 bases). Germline V CDR1 and CDR2: KGHDR, SFDVKD. CDR3 length: 14 amino acids. CDR3 coding DNA: TGTGTCACCAGTGACACAACAGGGTCGGATGAAGCTTTCTTT. Translation: CVTSDTTGSDEAFF.

The chain is built from TRBV29-1 and TRBJ1-1; tentatively, D is TRBD1 (5 bases). CDR3 length: 15 residues. From germline, CDR1 is SQVTM and CDR2 ANQGSEA. Trimming shortened V by 4 bases and J by 4 bases, and 19 bases separated the two germline ends. CDR3 nucleotides: TGCAGCGTTGTTCAGGGAGGTCTTCTGGGCACTGAAGCTTTCTTT. Protein: CSVVQGGLLGTEAFF.

This clonotype was observed a few times. V usage is TRBV7-8 and J usage is TRBJ2-7, with TRBD2 identical over 7 bases. Per the germline V gene, CDR1 is SGHVS and CDR2 is FQNEAQ. The CDR3 has 16 residues. The junction had 17 bases not matched to a gene; V was cut back by 5 bases and J by 7 bases. The CDR3 DNA is TGTGCCAGCAGCCTGTGGGCGGGGGACTCATCTAAAGAGCAGTACTTC. Its protein is CASSLWAGDSSKEQYF.

At least ten counts were recorded for this clonotype. The V gene is TRBV6-6, the J gene TRBJ2-3, with TRBD1 identical over 7 bases. V lost 8 bases, J lost 6 bases, and 14 bases stayed unmatched. The CDR3 has 15 amino acids. Germline assignment: CDR1 MNHNY and CDR2 SVGAGI (reference sequence). CDR3 residues: CASGSPGTVPDTQYF. The CDR3 coding sequence is TGTGCCAGCGGATCCCCCGGGACAGTACCGGATACGCAGTATTTT.

This rearrangement joins TRBV19 to TRBJ2-5; 9 nucleotides match TRBD2. V was pared by 5 bases and J by 2 bases, with 6 bases of the junction left unmatched. CDR3 size: 15 residues. The germline V gene has CDR1 LNHDA and CDR2 SQIVND (reference sequence). The CDR3 is CASSPQTSGQETQYF. The CDR3 DNA sequence: TGTGCCAGTAGTCCTCAGACTAGCGGACAAGAGACCCAGTACTTC.